These T cell receptor beta chains were read from a single sample in a study of T cells in pancreatic ductal adenocarcinoma. TCRdb keeps only in-frame clones here, not all; method: immunoSEQ multiplex PCR. There are roughly 100,000 clones in the sample; roughly 96% occur only once, and roughly 3% lies in the top ten. The sequenced sample consisted of PBMCs. These receptors were obtained from a human donor with pancreatic ductal adenocarcinoma. Both conserved end residues are part of each CDR3. The order of the fields is clone size, V gene, J gene, D gene, CDR3 DNA, CDR3 protein. The D gene is left open where the match is weak. The size entry is marked missing in some rows and otherwise reads once, few, many or a size class.

>once|TRBV5-4|TRBJ2-2|TRBD2
TGTGCCAGCAGCTACGGGACTAGGGGGACGCGGGGCACCGGGGAGCTGTTTTTT
CASSYGTRGTRGTGELFF
>NA|TRBV10-3|TRBJ2-2|TRBD2
TGTGCCATCAGTGTTCTAGCGGGAAGGGAGGAGCTGTTTTTT
CAISVLAGREELFF
>NA|TRBV7-7|TRBJ1-1|TRBD1
TGTGCTAGCAGACTGCCCGGGACAGTGAACACTGAAGCTTTCTTT
CASRLPGTVNTEAFF
>NA|TRBV25-1|TRBJ2-5|TRBD1
TGTGCCAGCAGTGACCCCCGGACAGGCGGGGAGACCCAGTACTTC
CASSDPRTGGETQYF
>NA|TRBV6-6|TRBJ2-7|NA
TGTGCCAGCAGTTACGAAGGAGATTACGAGCAGTACTTC
CASSYEGDYEQYF
>NA|TRBV13|TRBJ1-2|NA
TGTGCCAGCAGAAAGAGGCGACAGGACTATGGCTACACCTTC
CASRKRRQDYGYTF
>NA|TRBV19|TRBJ1-5|NA
TGTGCCAGTAGTATAGCAGGTACCCGACAAAACCGAATGCCCCAGCATTTT
CASSIAGTRQNRMPQHF
>NA|TRBV27|TRBJ1-3|NA
TGTGCCAGCAGTTTACACGGGGATGAAAGCTCTGGAAACACCATATATTTT
CASSLHGDESSGNTIYF
>NA|TRBV5-1|TRBJ2-2|NA
TGCGCCAGCAGTCCCTCACAGGCCCGGCGAGTGGCCGGGGAGCTGTTTTTT
CASSPSQARRVAGELFF
>NA|TRBV30|TRBJ2-1|NA
TGTGCCTGGAGTGTACGGCGGGGCTACAATGAGCAGTTCTTC
CAWSVRRGYNEQFF
>NA|TRBV7-9|TRBJ2-7|TRBD2
TGTGCCAGCAGCTTAGATAGCGGGAGTATTATCCCGCAGTACTTC
CASSLDSGSIIPQYF
>NA|TRBV6-6|TRBJ2-7|NA
TGTGCCAGCATTCAAAACTACGAGCAGTACTTC
CASIQNYEQYF
>NA|TRBV7-3|TRBJ1-1|TRBD1
TGTGCCAGCAGCAGGGGACAGGGAATCGCTGAAGCTTTCTTT
CASSRGQGIAEAFF
>NA|TRBV5-4|TRBJ2-3|NA
TGTGCCAGCAGCTTGGCCTCTAGCACAGATACGCAGTATTTT
CASSLASSTDTQYF
>NA|TRBV5-4|TRBJ2-7|NA
TGTGCCAGCAGCTTCGGACAGTATGGTGAGCAGTACTTC
CASSFGQYGEQYF
>NA|TRBV7-9|TRBJ2-1|TRBD2
TGTGCCAGCAGCTTGCGGGAGGATGAGCAGTTCTTC
CASSLREDEQFF
>NA|TRBV9|TRBJ2-1|TRBD2
TGTGCCAGCAGCGTAGTGGAGCGGGAGGGCCGGGATGAGCAGTTCTTC
CASSVVEREGRDEQFF
>NA|TRBV9|TRBJ2-7|TRBD1
TGTGCCAGCAGCGCCCACCGGACAGGGGGGGACGAGCAGTACTTC
CASSAHRTGGDEQYF
>NA|TRBV6-1|TRBJ2-3|NA
TGTGCCAGCAGCCTGTTCTACACAGATACGCAGTATTTT
CASSLFYTDTQYF
>NA|TRBV5-1|TRBJ2-7|TRBD1
TGCGCCAGCAGCTTCATCGGACAGGTCCCTGACGAGCAGTACTTC
CASSFIGQVPDEQYF
>NA|TRBV10-3|TRBJ1-4|TRBD1
TGTGCCATCAGTGAAGACAGGGAAAGTCTGTTTTTT
CAISEDRESLFF
>once|TRBV9|TRBJ2-1|TRBD1
TGTGCCAGCAGCGTAGGGTGGTCAGGGGGTCAGTATGAGCAGTTCTTC
CASSVGWSGGQYEQFF
>NA|TRBV10-3|TRBJ2-7|NA
TGTGCCATCAGGGAAATGCAGGAGGCCGAGCAGTACTTC
CAIREMQEAEQYF
>NA|TRBV6-6|TRBJ1-1|TRBD1
TGTGCCAGCAGTTTGACAGGGGAAGAAGCTTTCTTT
CASSLTGEEAFF
>NA|TRBV7-8|TRBJ2-7|NA
TGTGCCAGCAGCTTAGGTTGGGACAATTCCTACGAGCAGTACTTC
CASSLGWDNSYEQYF
>NA|TRBV5-1|TRBJ1-1|NA
TGCGCCAGCAGCCTGGTATTGAACACTGAAGCTTTCTTT
CASSLVLNTEAFF
>NA|TRBV30|TRBJ2-2|TRBD2
TGTGCCTGGAGTTCGGGACTAGTTCTCGGGGAGCTGTTTTTT
CAWSSGLVLGELFF
>NA|TRBV19|TRBJ1-4|NA
TGTGCCAGTAGTTTGGTTCGGGAAAAACTGTTTTTT
CASSLVREKLFF
>once|TRBV7-2|TRBJ2-3|TRBD2
TGTGCCAGCAGCTCATCCCGACTAGCGGGTCCCACAGATACGCAGTATTTT
CASSSSRLAGPTDTQYF
>NA|TRBV11-2|TRBJ2-6|NA
TGTGCCAGCAGCTTAGAAGGGGCGGTCGCTGGGGCCAACGTCCTGACTTTC
CASSLEGAVAGANVLTF
>once|TRBV19|TRBJ1-5|NA
TGTGCCAGTAGTATAGGGCCCAGCAATCAGCCCCAGCATTTT
CASSIGPSNQPQHF
>NA|TRBV2|TRBJ2-3|NA
TGTGCCAGCTTACGGGAACTAGGGGATACGCAGTATTTT
CASLRELGDTQYF
>NA|TRBV7-3|TRBJ2-5|TRBD2
TGTGCCAGCAGCCCCCAGCTAGCGGGAGGGCCTGCAGAGACCCAGTACTTC
CASSPQLAGGPAETQYF
>NA|TRBV20-1|TRBJ1-2|NA
TGCAGTGCTAGACTCAACTATGGCTACACCTTC
CSARLNYGYTF
>once|TRBV6-6|TRBJ1-1|NA
TGTGCCAGCAGTTCCGGGATTCAGGTTGACGCTTTCTTT
CASSSGIQVDAFF
>NA|TRBV5-4|TRBJ2-2|NA
TGTGCCAGCAGCTTGTTTAGGGGCGCGGACACCGGGGAGCTGTTTTTT
CASSLFRGADTGELFF
>NA|TRBV4-2|TRBJ2-7|NA
TGTGCCAGCAGCCAAGCAAACGAGCAGTACTTC
CASSQANEQYF
>few|TRBV7-9|TRBJ2-3|TRBD2
TGTGCCAGCAGCTTATCCGGGACTAGCGGGATAGATACGCAGTATTTT
CASSLSGTSGIDTQYF
>once|TRBV11-3|TRBJ1-3|NA
TGTGCCAGCTTCAAGAGCGGGGCCAACTCTGGAAACACCATATATTTT
CASFKSGANSGNTIYF
>once|TRBV28|TRBJ2-7|NA
TGTGCCACTACCGGACAAGTTCCCGAGCAGTACTTC
CATTGQVPEQYF
>NA|TRBV10-3|TRBJ2-1|NA
TGTGCCACCCTACGGGAGTTTAGCAATGAGCAGTTCTTC
CATLREFSNEQFF
>NA|TRBV7-2|TRBJ2-1|NA
TGTGCCAGCAGCTTATCACTACTCAATGAGCAGTTCTTC
CASSLSLLNEQFF
>NA|TRBV30|TRBJ2-7|NA
TGTGGGGCAGGCCCGTACTACGAGCAGTACTTC
CGAGPYYEQYF
>once|TRBV5-1|TRBJ2-1|TRBD2
TGCGCCAGCAGCTTGGGACTAGCGGGAGTTGAGCAGTTCTTC
CASSLGLAGVEQFF
>NA|TRBV10-3|TRBJ1-1|TRBD1
TGTGCCATCAGACCCCTAAGTGACCGGGACAGCACTGAAGCTTTCTTT
CAIRPLSDRDSTEAFF
>NA|TRBV10-3|TRBJ2-7|TRBD1
TGTGCCACCAGAGGACAGGTGGGGTCCTACGAGCAGTACTTC
CATRGQVGSYEQYF
>NA|TRBV28|TRBJ2-2|NA
TGTGCCAGCAGTTTGGGTGGGAGCCGCGGGGAGCTGTTTTTT
CASSLGGSRGELFF
>NA|TRBV1|TRBJ2-4|NA
TGCACCTGGAGCGGGCCCCTAGCCAAAAACATTCAGTACTTC
CTWSGPLAKNIQYF
>NA|TRBV4-2|TRBJ2-3|NA
TGTGCCAGCAGCCAAGCGAGCTTGCGGGGCACAGATACGCAGTATTTT
CASSQASLRGTDTQYF
>NA|TRBV5-8|TRBJ2-3|NA
TGTGCCAGCAGCAGGAGCGATACGCAGTATTTT
CASSRSDTQYF
>NA|TRBV12-5|TRBJ1-2|TRBD1
TGTGCTAGTGCCGACCGGGACAGAGAGATTAACTATGGCTACACCTTC
CASADRDREINYGYTF
>NA|TRBV2|TRBJ2-3|NA
TGTGCCAGCAGTTCTCACCGTAGCGGATCTAGCACAGATACGCAGTATTTT
CASSSHRSGSSTDTQYF
>NA|TRBV11-2|TRBJ2-1|NA
TGTGCCAGCAGCTCGATCTCGGGAGTACACGGTGAGCAGTTCTTC
CASSSISGVHGEQFF
>NA|TRBV7-9|TRBJ2-1|NA
TGTGCCAGCAGCTTAATTAGGCGGGCTTACAATGAGCAGTTCTTC
CASSLIRRAYNEQFF
>once|TRBV18|TRBJ2-5|NA
TGTGCCAGCTCACCAGGGGAGGTGGAGACCCAGTACTTC
CASSPGEVETQYF
>NA|TRBV7-6|TRBJ1-1|NA
TGTGCCAGCAGCCACAGGGTCGAGGACACTGAAGCTTTCTTT
CASSHRVEDTEAFF
>NA|TRBV28|TRBJ2-5|TRBD2
TGTGCCAGCAGCTCCGTGCGGCGGGAGTTCTTAGAGACCCAGTACTTC
CASSSVRREFLETQYF
>NA|TRBV5-6|TRBJ2-3|NA
TGTGCCAGCAGCTTTAGGGGTGCAAGTACAGATACGCAGTATTTT
CASSFRGASTDTQYF